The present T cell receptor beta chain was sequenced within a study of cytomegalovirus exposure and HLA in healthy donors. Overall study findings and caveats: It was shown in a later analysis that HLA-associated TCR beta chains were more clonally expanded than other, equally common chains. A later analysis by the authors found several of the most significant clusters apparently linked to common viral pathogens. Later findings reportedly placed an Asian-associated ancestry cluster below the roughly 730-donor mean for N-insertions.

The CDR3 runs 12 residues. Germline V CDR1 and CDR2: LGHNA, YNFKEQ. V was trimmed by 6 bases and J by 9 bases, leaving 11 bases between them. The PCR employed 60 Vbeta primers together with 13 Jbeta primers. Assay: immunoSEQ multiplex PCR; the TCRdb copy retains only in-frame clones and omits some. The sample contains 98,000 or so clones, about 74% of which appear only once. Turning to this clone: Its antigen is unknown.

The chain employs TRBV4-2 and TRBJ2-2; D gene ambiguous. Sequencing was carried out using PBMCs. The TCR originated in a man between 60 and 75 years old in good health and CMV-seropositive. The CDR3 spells CASSLRNRELFF. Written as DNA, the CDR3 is TGTGCCAGCAGTCTCAGGAACCGGGAGCTGTTTTTT.